A selection of T cell receptor beta chains follows, all from one sample in a study of blood T cell repertoires in COVID-19. Libraries were prepared by immunoSEQ multiplex PCR; TCRdb keeps only in-frame clonotypes and omits some of them. This sample has under 200,000 clones, with roughly 71% found just once. The sequenced sample consisted of peripheral blood. These receptors were obtained from a woman aged 80 or over with acute or convalescent COVID-19. CDR3s include the opening cysteine and the closing phenylalanine or tryptophan. The order of the fields is J gene, V gene, D gene, clone size, CDR3 protein, CDR3 DNA. D genes are given only for firm matches. Part of the rows lack a size; the others show once, few, many or a class for expanded clones.

>TRBJ2-2|TRBV19|NA|NA
CASSTQAGATGELFF
TGTGCCAGTAGTACCCAAGCAGGGGCAACCGGGGAGCTGTTTTTT
>TRBJ2-1|TRBV2|NA|few
CASSEWGRGAYNEQFF
TGTGCCAGCAGTGAATGGGGCAGGGGGGCTTACAATGAGCAGTTCTTC
>TRBJ1-6|TRBV2|NA|few
CASSRQNSPLHF
TGTGCCAGCAGTAGACAGAATTCACCCCTCCACTTT
>TRBJ1-6|TRBV6-5|NA|once
CASRMEGPGSPLHF
TGTGCCAGCAGGATGGAGGGGCCTGGTTCACCCCTCCACTTT
>TRBJ2-3|TRBV6-2/TRBV6-3|TRBD1|NA
CASSYRGRSTDTQYF
TGTGCCAGCAGTTATAGGGGGCGGAGCACAGATACGCAGTATTTT
>TRBJ2-7|TRBV10-3|NA|NA
CATLISPDEQYF
TGTGCCACCCTAATATCCCCGGACGAGCAGTACTTC
>TRBJ1-1|TRBV4-3|NA|NA
CASSQDFTGTEAFF
TGCGCCAGCAGCCAAGACTTCACGGGCACTGAAGCTTTCTTT
>TRBJ2-3|TRBV29-1|TRBD2|NA
CSVEDRLAGGGSTDTQYF
TGCAGCGTTGAGGATCGTCTAGCGGGAGGGGGCAGCACAGATACGCAGTATTTT
>TRBJ2-1|TRBV18|NA|NA
CASSPRADEQFF
TGTGCCAGCTCACCACGTGCGGATGAGCAGTTCTTC
>TRBJ1-6|TRBV6-6|NA|once
CASTGNSYNSPLHF
TGTGCCAGCACGGGGAACTCCTATAATTCACCCCTCCACTTT
>TRBJ1-2|TRBV7-9|NA|NA
CASSLGATAYGYTF
TGTGCCAGCAGCTTAGGGGCCACGGCCTATGGCTACACCTTC
>TRBJ2-7|TRBV25-1|NA|NA
CASSEWGGRASYEQYF
TGTGCCAGCAGTGAATGGGGGGGCAGGGCCTCCTACGAGCAGTACTTC
>TRBJ2-1|TRBV4-2|TRBD2|NA
CASSQVAERGPGEQFF
TGTGCCAGCAGCCAAGTGGCCGAGCGGGGGCCGGGTGAGCAGTTCTTC
>TRBJ1-6|TRBV2|TRBD1|NA
CASSRDRGFTPSPLHF
TGTGCCAGCAGCCGGGACAGGGGATTTACCCCTTCACCCCTCCACTTT
>TRBJ1-4|TRBV5-6|NA|NA
CASSSPGSRGKLFF
TGTGCCAGCAGTTCCCCGGGATCCCGGGGAAAACTGTTTTTT
>TRBJ1-2|TRBV7-2|NA|NA
CASSPPGTGIRIFGYTF
TGTGCCAGCAGCCCCCCGGGAACAGGGATTCGGATTTTTGGCTACACCTTC
>TRBJ1-2|TRBV6-5|TRBD1|once
CASKTGDYGYTF
TGTGCCAGCAAAACAGGGGACTATGGCTACACCTTC
>TRBJ2-3|TRBV4-2|TRBD2|NA
CASSQQAGGDTSTDTQYF
TGTGCCAGCAGCCAACAAGCGGGGGGGGACACTAGCACAGATACGCAGTATTTT
>TRBJ2-7|TRBV5-1|NA|NA
CASSLASVRGEQYF
TGCGCCAGCAGCTTGGCCTCCGTACGGGGCGAGCAGTACTTC
>TRBJ2-4|TRBV25-1|NA|NA
CASSEAGAKNIQYF
TGTGCCAGCAGTGAAGCGGGAGCCAAAAACATTCAGTACTTC
>TRBJ2-3|TRBV7-9|NA|NA
CASSLMSTDTQYF
TGTGCCAGCAGCTTAATGAGTACAGATACGCAGTATTTT
>TRBJ2-1|TRBV7-3|NA|NA
CASAESGSYNEQFF
TGTGCCAGCGCTGAGAGTGGCTCCTACAATGAGCAGTTCTTC
>TRBJ1-4|TRBV18|NA|few
CASSPAVPPAFNEKLFF
TGTGCCAGCTCACCGGCGGTACCTCCGGCCTTTAATGAAAAACTGTTTTTT
>TRBJ1-2|TRBV6-5|TRBD1|NA
CASSPDRGRRGYTF
TGTGCCAGCAGTCCCGACAGGGGGCGCAGGGGCTACACCTTC
>TRBJ1-2|TRBV6-5|NA|NA
CASRSAHSYGYTF
TGTGCCAGCAGATCCGCACATTCATATGGCTACACCTTC
>TRBJ2-3|TRBV7-2|NA|once
CASSFPSTDTQYF
TGTGCCAGCAGCTTTCCTAGCACAGATACGCAGTATTTT
>TRBJ2-7|TRBV7-8|TRBD2|once
CASSLWSSGSYEQYF
TGTGCCAGCAGCTTATGGTCTAGCGGGTCCTACGAGCAGTACTTC
>TRBJ2-1|TRBV3-1/TRBV3-2|TRBD2|NA
CASSRGLAGQNEQFF
TGTGCCAGCAGCCGAGGACTAGCGGGGCAAAATGAGCAGTTCTTC
>TRBJ1-5|TRBV3-1/TRBV3-2|TRBD1|NA
CASSQDRDRGRPQHF
TGTGCCAGCAGCCAAGACCGGGACAGGGGACGCCCCCAGCATTTT
>TRBJ2-6|TRBV5-4|NA|few
CASSLERAGANVLTF
TGTGCCAGCAGCTTGGAGAGGGCTGGGGCCAACGTCCTGACTTTC
>TRBJ1-1|TRBV7-2|TRBD1|NA
CASSPTPLRTGNTEAFF
TGTGCCAGCAGCCCTACACCCTTACGGACAGGGAACACTGAAGCTTTCTTT
>TRBJ2-1|TRBV5-1|TRBD2|NA
CASRLGLARSQINEQFF
TGCGCCAGCAGACTTGGACTAGCCCGCTCTCAGATCAATGAGCAGTTCTTC
>TRBJ1-4|TRBV10-3|TRBD1|few
CAISGSTGATNEKLFF
TGTGCCATCAGTGGCTCCACAGGGGCTACTAATGAAAAACTGTTTTTT
>TRBJ1-6|TRBV3-1/TRBV3-2|NA|few
CASERPGGSPLHF
TGTGCCAGTGAGAGGCCCGGGGGTTCACCCCTCCACTTT
>TRBJ1-1|TRBV19|TRBD1|NA
CASSILTGVRTEAFF
TGTGCCAGTAGTATCTTGACAGGGGTGAGGACTGAAGCTTTCTTT
>TRBJ1-2|TRBV5-1|NA|NA
CASSLAFNYGYTF
TGCGCCAGCAGCTTGGCATTTAACTATGGCTACACCTTC
>TRBJ2-5|TRBV5-1|NA|NA
CASSLEAGVQETQYF
TGCGCCAGCAGCTTGGAGGCAGGGGTACAAGAGACCCAGTACTTC
>TRBJ1-1|TRBV5-1|NA|NA
CASSLMGGVSLNTEAFF
TGCGCCAGCAGCTTAATGGGAGGTGTCAGTTTGAACACTGAAGCTTTCTTT
>TRBJ1-1|TRBV6-5|NA|NA
CASSYSPGHGTEAFF
TGTGCCAGCAGTTACTCACCGGGACACGGGACTGAAGCTTTCTTT
>TRBJ2-5|TRBV6-5|TRBD1|NA
CASRRTGAETQYF
TGTGCCAGCAGAAGGACAGGGGCTGAGACCCAGTACTTC
>TRBJ1-2|TRBV4-3|NA|once
CASSRRGQGYGYTF
TGCGCCAGCAGCCGTCGTGGGCAGGGCTATGGCTACACCTTC
>TRBJ2-3|TRBV7-8|TRBD2|NA
CASSPPGSGSTQYF
TGTGCCAGCAGCCCCCCCGGTAGCGGGAGTACGCAGTATTTT
>TRBJ1-1|TRBV14|NA|NA
CASSHQGPEAFF
TGTGCCAGCAGCCATCAGGGCCCTGAAGCTTTCTTT
>TRBJ1-1|TRBV7-2|TRBD1|few
CASSLAGDGTGEAFF
TGTGCCAGCAGCTTAGCGGGCGATGGGACAGGGGAAGCTTTCTTT
>TRBJ2-5|TRBV6-5|NA|NA
CASSYWAAPETQYF
TGTGCCAGCAGTTACTGGGCCGCGCCCGAGACCCAGTACTTC
>TRBJ2-1|TRBV11-2|TRBD2|few
CASSLSSGGSYNEQFF
TGTGCCAGCAGCTTATCTAGCGGGGGGTCCTACAATGAGCAGTTCTTC
>TRBJ1-2|TRBV5-1|TRBD1|NA
CASSLDRGEGNYGYTF
TGCGCCAGCAGCTTGGACAGGGGGGAAGGTAACTATGGCTACACCTTC
>TRBJ1-6|TRBV14|NA|NA
CASSQRQPINSPLHF
TGTGCCAGCAGCCAAAGACAGCCGATTAATTCACCCCTCCACTTT
>TRBJ2-5|TRBV6-6|NA|NA
CASSPEVETQYF
TGTGCCAGCAGTCCCGAGGTAGAGACCCAGTACTTC
>TRBJ1-2|TRBV28|NA|once
CASSTRTLVGYGYTF
TGTGCCAGCAGTACACGGACACTCGTGGGCTATGGCTACACCTTC
>TRBJ2-5|TRBV18|NA|NA
CASSPGVKETQYF
TGTGCCAGCTCGCCCGGGGTTAAGGAGACCCAGTACTTC
>TRBJ1-5|TRBV19|NA|NA
CASSIGGRFNQPQHF
TGTGCCAGTAGTATAGGAGGTAGGTTCAATCAGCCCCAGCATTTT
>TRBJ1-1|TRBV15|NA|NA
CATSERRTKLNTEAFF
TGTGCCACCAGTGAAAGGAGGACTAAGCTGAACACTGAAGCTTTCTTT
>TRBJ2-3|TRBV9|NA|NA
CASSVANHADTQYF
TGTGCCAGCAGCGTAGCTAACCACGCAGATACGCAGTATTTT
>TRBJ1-5|TRBV3-1/TRBV3-2|TRBD1|NA
CASSQGQGSNQPQHF
TGTGCCAGCAGCCAAGGACAGGGTTCCAATCAGCCCCAGCATTTT
>TRBJ2-7|TRBV12-3/TRBV12-4|NA|NA
CASSFGGRVEQYF
TGTGCCAGCAGTTTCGGGGGGCGCGTGGAGCAGTACTTC
>TRBJ2-2|TRBV19|NA|NA
CASSMPGLSLTGELFF
TGTGCCAGTAGTATGCCGGGACTGTCCCTCACCGGGGAGCTGTTTTTT
>TRBJ2-2|TRBV5-1|TRBD2|once
CASTEAGGPIGELFF
TGCGCCAGCACCGAGGCGGGAGGGCCCATCGGGGAGCTGTTTTTT
>TRBJ2-7|TRBV6-1|NA|medium-sized
CASSDLGGGSSYEQYF
TGTGCCAGCAGTGACCTAGGAGGAGGAAGCTCCTACGAGCAGTACTTC
>TRBJ1-6|TRBV30|TRBD1|NA
CAWGQGGSPLHF
TGTGCCTGGGGACAGGGCGGTTCACCCCTCCACTTT